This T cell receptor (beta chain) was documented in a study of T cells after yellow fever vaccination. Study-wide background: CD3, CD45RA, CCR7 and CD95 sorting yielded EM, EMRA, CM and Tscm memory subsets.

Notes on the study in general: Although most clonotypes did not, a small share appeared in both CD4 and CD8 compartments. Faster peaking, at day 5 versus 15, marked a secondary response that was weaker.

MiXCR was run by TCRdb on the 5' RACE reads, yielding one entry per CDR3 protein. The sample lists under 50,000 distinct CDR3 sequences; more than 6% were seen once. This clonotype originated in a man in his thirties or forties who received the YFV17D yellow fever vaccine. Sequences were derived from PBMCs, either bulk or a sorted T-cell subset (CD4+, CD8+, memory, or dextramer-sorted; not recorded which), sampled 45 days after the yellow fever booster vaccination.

CDR3 sequence reads: CASSLATGGYYEQYF. CDR3 coding DNA: TGTGCCAGCAGCTTGGCGACAGGGGGGTACTACGAGCAGTACTTC. The V and J genes are TRBV7-3 and TRBJ2-7, with 9 bases identical to TRBD1. The length of the CDR3 is 15 residues. Trimming removed 3 bases from V and 3 bases from J; junction bases left unmatched: 6. Germline loops: CDR1 SGHTA, CDR2 FQGTGA.